The clone carrying this T cell receptor (beta chain) has only a few counts. As yet, its antigen is unknown. Other DNA sequences of this sample code for an identical CDR3. cDNA serving as the sequencing template came from extracted, reverse transcribed RNA. TCRdb's copy holds only in-frame clones and misses some; the assay was immunoSEQ multiplex PCR. This table has about 260,000 clones, roughly 63% appearing once. This specimen belongs to a study of CD8+ T cells in alopecia areata. Study background: Tofacitinib exposure lasted 6 to 18 months, followed by 6 months off drug.

Regarding the study as a whole: Because one nonresponder was included, the link of baseline CD8+ expansion to response is considered uncertain. The study found higher clonality in lesional than normal scalp, especially in alopecia totalis/universalis. Many of the expanded lesional clones endured in scalp and blood while on tofacitinib.

Regarding treatment: oral pan-JAK inhibitor, 5-10 mg twice daily. The germline V gene encodes CDR1 GTSNPN and CDR2 SVGIG (reference sequence). The CDR3 totals 14 residues. With 1 base removed from V and 1 base from J, the gap between germline ends came to 8 bases. The V gene is TRBV30, the J gene TRBJ1-5; a weak D match, TRBD1 (5 bases). The origin of this receptor is a human donor with alopecia areata. The specimen was CD4+ T cells sorted from blood, collected at roughly week 52, from a patient treated with tofacitinib. CDR3 amino acids: CAWSGGQSNQPQHF. The CDR3 bases are TGTGCCTGGAGTGGAGGACAAAGCAATCAGCCCCAGCATTTT.